The rows below give T cell receptor beta chains drawn from one sample of a study of regulatory T cells in long-lasting Graves disease. TCRdb independently ran MiXCR on the multiplex PCR reads; one entry per CDR3 protein. This sample yields around 460,000 distinct CDR3 sequences, of which about 20% are seen a single time; about an eighth belongs to the top ten. The sample here was peripheral blood mononuclear cells (PBMCs), taken when the disease was refractory, from a patient treated with antithyroid drugs. These TCRs come from a female donor with Graves disease. Each CDR3 is given with its conserved first and last residue. A D gene is named only where the DNA matches it firmly. Size values are once, few and many counts, or a class for expanded clones, and some rows have none.

j_call clone_size d_call v_call cdr3_aa cdr3_nt
TRBJ2-7 . . TRBV20-1 CSARVASGPHYEQYF TGCAGTGCTAGAGTGGCCTCGGGACCCCACTACGAGCAGTACTTC
TRBJ1-1 many TRBD1 TRBV12-3/TRBV12-4 CASRHGQADTEAFF TGTGCCAGCAGGCACGGACAGGCGGACACTGAAGCTTTCTTT
TRBJ2-7 . . TRBV2 CASTSGVTYEQYF TGTGCCAGCACGTCGGGGGTTACCTACGAGCAGTACTTC
TRBJ1-2 many TRBD1 TRBV7-3 CASSTRTGVGYTF TGTGCCAGCAGCACAAGGACAGGGGTTGGCTACACCTTC
TRBJ1-1 many . TRBV12-3/TRBV12-4 CASSLSPLTEAFF TGTGCCAGCAGTTTATCACCGCTCACTGAAGCTTTCTTT
TRBJ1-5 . . TRBV6-9 CANSYRGEGNQPQHF TGTGCCAACAGTTATCGGGGGGAAGGTAATCAGCCCCAGCATTTT
TRBJ1-1 . . TRBV11-2 CASSLSRANTEAFF TGTGCCAGCAGCTTAAGCAGGGCGAACACTGAAGCTTTCTTT
TRBJ2-7 many . TRBV5-1 CASTHSQRAYEQYF TGCGCCAGCACACACAGCCAAAGGGCCTACGAGCAGTACTTC
TRBJ2-5 many TRBD2 TRBV20-1 CSAEVAGVWGETQYF TGCAGCGCGGAGGTAGCGGGAGTGTGGGGGGAGACCCAGTACTTC
TRBJ1-5 . . TRBV15 CATSRDVAGAQPQHF TGTGCCACCAGCAGAGATGTGGCAGGGGCACAGCCCCAGCATTTT
TRBJ2-7 few . TRBV5-1 CASRASALVYEQYF TGCGCCAGCAGGGCTAGCGCCCTGGTCTACGAGCAGTACTTC
TRBJ1-2 . . TRBV5-6 CASSLDWQGISGYTF TGTGCCAGCAGCTTAGATTGGCAGGGTATTAGTGGCTACACCTTC
TRBJ2-7 . TRBD2 TRBV20-1 CSAGTTSGGSYEQYF TGCAGTGCTGGGACAACTAGCGGGGGCTCCTACGAGCAGTACTTC
TRBJ2-7 . TRBD2 TRBV7-9 CASSLRTSETYEQYF TGTGCCAGCAGCTTGAGAACTAGCGAAACCTACGAGCAGTACTTC
TRBJ2-5 many . TRBV6-1 CATRQGSQYF TGTGCCACCCGTCAAGGGTCCCAGTACTTC
TRBJ2-3 . TRBD1 TRBV2 CASSLYFETGGVSTDTQYF TGTGCCAGCAGTTTATATTTCGAGACAGGGGGTGTTAGCACAGATACGCAGTATTTT
TRBJ2-7 many TRBD2 TRBV20-1 CSARKLAGSYEQYF TGCAGTGCCAGGAAACTAGCGGGTTCATACGAGCAGTACTTC
TRBJ1-4 few . TRBV28 CASSPTTNEKLFF TGTGCCAGCAGCCCTACAACTAATGAAAAACTGTTTTTT
TRBJ2-7 few . TRBV7-2 CASSLVPESEQYF TGTGCCAGCAGCTTAGTACCGGAGAGCGAGCAGTACTTC
TRBJ1-2 many . TRBV28 CASSLRWDNYGYTF TGTGCCAGCAGTTTAAGGTGGGACAACTATGGCTACACCTTC
TRBJ2-3 once . TRBV7-2 CASSLVSGGSTDTQYF TGTGCCAGCAGCTTAGTCTCGGGGGGCAGCACAGATACGCAGTATTTT
TRBJ1-5 . . TRBV4-1 CASSQGRQVPNQPQHF TGCGCCAGCAGCCAAGGTCGCCAGGTCCCCAATCAGCCCCAGCATTTT
TRBJ1-2 many . TRBV28 CASSLGGGYGYTF TGTGCCAGCAGCTTAGGAGGGGGCTATGGCTACACCTTC
TRBJ2-7 few . TRBV4-2 CASSQLAQGGYEQYF TGTGCCAGCAGCCAACTTGCCCAGGGAGGTTACGAGCAGTACTTC
TRBJ1-1 . . TRBV5-1 CASSLGERAFF TGCGCCAGCAGCTTGGGGGAACGGGCTTTCTTT
TRBJ2-4 . . TRBV25-1 CASSRRGSNIQYF TGTGCCAGCAGTCGGCGAGGATCGAACATTCAGTACTTC
TRBJ1-5 few TRBD1 TRBV6-1 CASSEGRGTAVNQPQHF TGTGCCAGCAGTGAAGGCAGGGGGACAGCCGTCAATCAGCCCCAGCATTTT
TRBJ2-6 . . TRBV25-1 CASSRQGGSGANVLTF TGTGCCAGCAGCCGCCAAGGGGGATCTGGGGCCAACGTCCTGACTTTC
TRBJ1-2 many . TRBV9 CASSVGEVGYGYTF TGTGCCAGCAGCGTTGGTGAGGTTGGCTATGGCTACACCTTC
TRBJ2-5 . TRBD2 TRBV30 CAWSELAGAETQYF TGTGCCTGGAGTGAACTAGCGGGAGCAGAGACCCAGTACTTC
TRBJ1-2 few . TRBV5-5 CASSLDGTGYTF TGTGCCAGCAGCTTGGACGGGACGGGTTACACCTTC
TRBJ2-7 few TRBD1 TRBV4-1 CASSPTGGGTYEQYF TGCGCCAGCAGTCCGACAGGGGGTGGAACCTACGAGCAGTACTTC
TRBJ2-2 few . TRBV29-1 CSVEGIANTGELFF TGCAGCGTTGAGGGGATCGCGAACACCGGGGAGCTGTTTTTT
TRBJ2-2 many TRBD1 TRBV6-1 CASSIAGTGSKGGELFF TGTGCCAGCAGTATTGCCGGGACAGGGAGTAAGGGCGGGGAGCTGTTTTTT
TRBJ1-1 . . TRBV30 CAWSTGTLEAFF TGTGCCTGGAGCACTGGGACCTTAGAAGCTTTCTTT
TRBJ2-7 . . TRBV6-1 CASTRGQTWGEQYF TGTGCCAGCACCCGAGGACAGACCTGGGGCGAGCAGTACTTC
TRBJ1-2 . TRBD1 TRBV5-6 CASSWRWTGDAGGYTF TGTGCCAGCAGCTGGCGGTGGACAGGTGATGCAGGAGGCTACACCTTC
TRBJ1-5 many TRBD1 TRBV2 CASQGANRNQPQHF TGTGCCAGCCAGGGGGCGAATAGGAATCAGCCCCAGCATTTT
TRBJ1-5 few . TRBV18 CASSPPNHSSQHF TGTGCCAGCTCACCACCCAACCACTCCTCCCAGCATTTT
TRBJ1-1 . . TRBV19 CASSINGDTEAFF TGTGCCAGTAGTATAAATGGGGACACTGAAGCTTTCTTT
TRBJ2-2 . . TRBV6-5 CASSSDSLPGELFF TGTGCCAGCAGTTCGGACAGTCTTCCCGGGGAGCTGTTTTTT
TRBJ2-5 few . TRBV29-1 CSVLDGVQETQYF TGCAGCGTTCTTGATGGGGTCCAAGAGACCCAGTACTTC
TRBJ2-3 . . TRBV28 CASRPTTDTQYF TGTGCCAGCAGACCTACCACAGATACGCAGTATTTT
TRBJ2-2 few . TRBV20-1 CSARDLASLNTGELFF TGCAGTGCTAGAGATTTAGCTAGCTTGAACACCGGGGAGCTGTTTTTT
TRBJ2-7 few . TRBV7-9 CASSSRSSYEQYF TGTGCCAGCAGCTCGAGGTCCTCCTACGAGCAGTACTTC
TRBJ2-7 many . TRBV28 CATVGGGVYEQYF TGTGCCACCGTTGGGGGAGGTGTCTACGAGCAGTACTTC
TRBJ1-6 . . TRBV15 CATSRVLNNSPLHF TGTGCCACCAGCAGAGTACTTAATAATTCACCCCTCCACTTT
TRBJ2-7 . TRBD1 TRBV20-1 CSARTGTGINEQYF TGCAGTGCTAGAACCGGGACAGGGATCAACGAGCAGTACTTC
TRBJ2-2 few TRBD1 TRBV12-3/TRBV12-4 CASSTGTGGFIIGELFF TGTGCCAGCAGTACCGGGACAGGGGGCTTCATAATCGGGGAGCTGTTTTTT
TRBJ1-2 . . TRBV7-8 CASSQGPSGRTNYGYTF TGCGCCAGCAGCCAAGGACCGAGTGGACGGACTAACTATGGCTACACCTTC
TRBJ2-2 few . TRBV12-5 CAISGENTGELFF TGTGCTATCTCCGGGGAGAACACCGGGGAGCTGTTTTTT
TRBJ2-6 . . TRBV5-1 CASSSASSGANVLTF TGCGCCAGCAGCTCCGCCAGCTCTGGGGCCAACGTCCTGACTTTC
TRBJ2-7 . . TRBV10-3 CAISVGVASNEQYF TGTGCCATCAGTGTAGGGGTAGCAAGCAACGAGCAGTACTTC
TRBJ1-1 . . TRBV10-3 CAISYDRFSTEAFF TGTGCCATCAGCTATGACAGGTTCAGCACTGAAGCTTTCTTT
TRBJ2-4 many . TRBV2 CASSELRAGTNIQYF TGTGCCAGCAGTGAACTTCGGGCAGGGACGAACATTCAGTACTTC
TRBJ1-2 many . TRBV6-1 CASRMTDSPNYGYTF TGTGCCAGCAGAATGACGGACAGTCCTAACTATGGCTACACCTTC
TRBJ2-7 . . TRBV7-9 CASSSTGSGAYF TGTGCCAGCAGCTCGACGGGTTCTGGTGCGTACTTC
TRBJ2-4 . . TRBV7-9 CASTRDAFQYF TGTGCCAGCACCCGGGACGCTTTTCAGTACTTC
TRBJ1-4 . . TRBV6-1 CASSAGLQSGKLFF TGTGCCAGCAGTGCGGGACTACAGAGTGGAAAACTGTTTTTT
TRBJ2-7 few . TRBV12-3/TRBV12-4 CASSLSQGYYEQYF TGTGCCAGCAGTCTCTCGCAGGGATACTACGAGCAGTACTTC